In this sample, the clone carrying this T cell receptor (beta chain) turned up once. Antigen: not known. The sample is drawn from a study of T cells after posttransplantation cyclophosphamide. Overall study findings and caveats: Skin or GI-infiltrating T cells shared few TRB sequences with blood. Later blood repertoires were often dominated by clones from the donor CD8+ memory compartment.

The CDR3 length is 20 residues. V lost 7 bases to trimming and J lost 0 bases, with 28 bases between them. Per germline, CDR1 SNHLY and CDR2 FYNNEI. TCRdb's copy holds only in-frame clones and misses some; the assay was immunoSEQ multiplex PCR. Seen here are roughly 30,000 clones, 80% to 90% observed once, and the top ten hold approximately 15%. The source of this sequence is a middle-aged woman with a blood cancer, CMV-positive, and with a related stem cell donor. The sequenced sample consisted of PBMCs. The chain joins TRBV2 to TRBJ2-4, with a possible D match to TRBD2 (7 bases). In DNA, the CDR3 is TGTGCCAGCATCCACCGGGGACTATTACAGGGAGGGGAAGCCAAAAACATTCAGTACTTC. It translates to CASIHRGLLQGGEAKNIQYF.